What follows is one T cell receptor (beta chain) and its context. Its antigen is as yet unknown. Template switching by 5'RACE with UMIs generated the TCR beta cDNA. TCRdb reprocessed the 5' RACE reads; each CDR3 protein has one entry and no DNA is given. The sample yields roughly 110,000 distinct CDR3 sequences, of which the top ten take up under 20%. The source of the sample is a study of T cells expressing NK-cell markers. Notes on the study in general: NKG2C+ dominant clonotypes from 5 or 6 donors made up roughly 1.0-7.0% of CD8+ T cells.

Input material: blood T cells: a sorted CD56 or NKG2C T cell subset, CD4+ or CD8+ T cells, or bulk PBMC T cells (not recorded which). This TCR came from a woman between 18 and 75 years old in good health.

Here the CDR3 reads CASSLRRGSYNEQFF. J is TRBJ2-1 and V is TRBV11-3. The CDR3 spans 15 residues. CDR1 and CDR2 from the germline V gene are SGHNT and YENEEA. The full variable domain, with the rest looked up from reference TRBV11-3 and TRBJ2-1, is EAGVVQSPRYKIIEKKQPVAFWCNPISGHNTLYWYLQNLGQGPELLIRYENEEAVDDSQLPKDRFSAERLKGVDSTLKIQPAELGDSAVYLCASSLRRGSYNEQFFGPGTRLTVL.